The following is a T cell receptor beta chain sequence with its context. Its antigen is still unknown. This specimen comes from a study of blood T cells in healthy people across ages. The V end was cut by 8 bases, the J end by 3 bases, with 11 bases between. CDR1 MNHEY and CDR2 SVGAGI come from the germline V gene. The CDR3 consists of 12 residues. Study conclusions and caveats: It was held that the diversity estimates obtained from one million T cells were underestimates.

A sample-barcoded 5' primer and a J-beta primer mix were used in a second PCR of roughly 6 to 11 cycles. TCRdb recomputed calls from the 5' RACE reads with MiXCR, one row per CDR3 protein. The sample comprises roughly 1.5 million distinct CDR3 sequences, roughly 43% of which are singletons, and about 4% rests with the top ten. Every donor contributed roughly 11 milliliters of peripheral blood by blood draw. The sample was blood. This sequence originates from a woman aged 18-29 years in good health. This chain links TRBV6-5 with TRBJ2-7; D is possibly TRBD1 (5 bases). The CDR3 sequence: CASEGANYEQYF. CDR3 nucleotide sequence: TGTGCCAGCGAAGGGGCTAACTACGAGCAGTACTTC.